The 12 T cell receptor beta chains listed next were all sequenced from one sample in a study of T cells in Graves' hyperthyroidism and ophthalmopathy. There were TCR beta CDR3 regions amplified from RNA transcripts. First-round RT-PCR with HTBI primers amplified the TCR CDR3 region. TCRdb independently ran MiXCR on the multiplex PCR reads; one entry per CDR3 protein. The sample holds about 360,000 distinct CDR3 sequences; 13% are singletons and the top ten take 9.2%. Sequenced input: blood. All receptors derive from a woman younger than 30 with Graves' hyperthyroidism.

This clonotype showed up many times. V gene TRBV10-3 combines with J gene TRBJ2-3; D may be TRBD1 (6 bases). The V end lost 6 bases, the J end lost 2 bases, and 15 bases lay between the germline ends. The CDR3 sequence is 15 residues long. CDR1 and CDR2 (germline): ENHRY, SYGVKD. The CDR3: CAISPLGTTTDTQYF. CDR3 in DNA: TGTGCCATCAGCCCGCTAGGGACAACCACAGATACGCAGTATTTT.

Many counts were recorded for this clonotype. This chain joins TRBV30 and TRBJ2-1; 10 bases are a match to TRBD1. The germline V gene encodes CDR1 GTSNPN and CDR2 SVGIG (reference sequence). V dropped 8 bases and J dropped 2; count of bases not matched to a gene: 6. The CDR3 spans 14 residues. CDR3 sequence: CAGQGVGAYNEQFF. The CDR3 DNA follows: TGTGCCGGACAGGGGGTGGGGGCCTACAATGAGCAGTTCTTC.

This clonotype was found many times. The CDR3 nucleotides read TGTGCCAGCAGCCTTAGCGGGAGAACGCATGAGCAGTTCTTC. Residues: CASSLSGRTHEQFF. The chain is built from TRBV5-6 and TRBJ2-1; TRBD2 agrees at 9 bases. This CDR3 has 14 amino acids. V shed 4 bases, J shed 8 bases, and the junction held 7 bases outside the gene matches. The germline CDR1 and CDR2 sequences are SGHDT and YYEEEE.

This clonotype was recorded at least ten times. This chain links TRBV6-1 with TRBJ1-2; 8 bases fit TRBD1. This CDR3 has 14 amino acids. After removal of 5 bases from V and 4 bases from J, the junction contained 6 bases not matched to a gene. Germline CDR1 MNHNS, CDR2 SASEGT. The CDR3 is CASSKDGTGYGYTF. CDR3 sequence (DNA): TGTGCCAGCAGTAAAGATGGGACAGGCTATGGCTACACCTTC.

This clonotype was counted many times. This chain uses TRBV9 with TRBJ2-3, with a tentative D call TRBD2 (5 bases). The CDR3 totals 14 residues. Germline V CDR1 and CDR2: SGDLS, YYNGEE. V lost 0 bases and J 6 bases, leaving 11 bases between the germline ends. CDR3 in amino acids: CASSVERGWDTQYF. The CDR3, as DNA: TGTGCCAGCAGCGTAGAACGGGGATGGGATACGCAGTATTTT. The variable domain in full, completed from reference TRBV9 and TRBJ2-3, reads DSGVTQTPKHLITATGQRVTLRCSPRSGDLSVYWYQQSLDQGLQFLIQYYNGEERAKGNILERFSAQQFPDLHSELNLSSLELGDSALYFCASSVERGWDTQYFGPGTRLTVL.

This clonotype appeared a few times. J is TRBJ2-7 and V is TRBV10-3; 12 bases are a match to TRBD1. Trimming removed 5 bases from V and 6 bases from J; junction bases left unmatched: 5. Germline assignment: CDR1 ENHRY and CDR2 SYGVKD. CDR3 length: 14 residues. CDR3 in DNA: TGTGCCATCAGTCCGGGACAGGGGGCAGGCGAGCAGTACTTC. This translates into CAISPGQGAGEQYF.

This clonotype was counted at least ten times. This chain links TRBV11-2 with TRBJ2-3, with D perhaps matching TRBD1 or TRBD2 (6 bases each). The CDR3 is made up of 16 amino acids. The germline V gene encodes CDR1 SGHAT and CDR2 FQNNGV. Trimming removed 2 bases at V and 1 base at J, with 13 bases between. In DNA, the CDR3 is TGTGCCAGCAGCTTATGGGCTAGGGGGGGCACAGATACGCAGTATTTT. Translated, it gives CASSLWARGGTDTQYF.

Concerning this clonotype itself: This CDR3 is missing its conserved last phenylalanine or tryptophan, likely due to a read error. V usage is TRBV6-6 and J usage is TRBJ1-5; D gene unclear. The length of the CDR3 is 15 residues. Germline CDR1 and CDR2: MNHNY and SVGAGI (reference sequence). V lost 0 bases and J 3 bases, leaving 9 bases between the germline ends. The CDR3 DNA is TGTGCCAGCAGTTACTCAGGCGCTAACAATCAGCCCCAGCATCTT. Residues: CASSYSGANNQPQHL.

This clonotype was detected ten times or more. The germline gene is not matched at one end of the junction; a read error may be the cause. This chain joins TRBV28 and TRBJ2-1; 8 bases are a match to TRBD1. The germline gives CDR1 MDHEN, CDR2 SYDVKM. The CDR3 extends over 15 amino acids. The CDR3 DNA is TGTGCCAGCAGTTTAAGCGGACAGGGCTACGATGAGCAGTTCTTC. Translating gives CASSLSGQGYDEQFF.

This clonotype has at least ten counts. The chain links TRBV28 to TRBJ2-1; TRBD1 is a possible D gene (6 bases). V lost 5 bases and J 9 bases, leaving 14 bases between the germline ends. This CDR3 contains 13 residues. Per the germline V gene, CDR1 is MDHEN and CDR2 is SYDVKM. CDR3 DNA: TGTGCCAGCAGTATAGGGGGAGCGGTTGAGCAGTTCTTC. Translation: CASSIGGAVEQFF.

This chain uses TRBV10-3 with TRBJ2-2, with TRBD1 matching 9 bases. The trim removed 5 bases at V and 7 bases at J, leaving 8 bases unmatched. The germline V gene has CDR1 ENHRY and CDR2 SYGVKD. This CDR3 spans 15 amino acids. The chain's CDR3 is CAISSTGGWGGELFF. DNA for the CDR3: TGTGCCATCAGTTCCACAGGGGGCTGGGGCGGGGAGCTGTTTTTT.

The CDR3 spells CASSQDPTGGRYEQYF. The CDR3 DNA reads TGTGCCAGCAGCCAAGATCCGACAGGGGGCCGGTACGAGCAGTACTTC. The chain employs TRBV14 and TRBJ2-7; 10 nucleotides match TRBD1. CDR3 length: 16 residues. V dropped 0 bases and J dropped 4; count of bases not matched to a gene: 6. Germline V lookup: CDR1 SGHDN, CDR2 FVKESK.